This section outlines one T cell receptor (beta chain) sequence together with its context. Its antigen is unidentified. The data stem from a study of cytomegalovirus exposure and HLA in healthy donors. Study results and caveats: Within the 120 or so validation repertoires, first-cohort TCR clusters tended to co-occur, according to a later analysis. It was confirmed in vitro that a few of the CMV-associated chains were specific for CMV antigens. For most TCR sequences rarity was the rule, although some public TCRs occurred in many donors.

Using immunoSEQ multiplex PCR, the repertoire was profiled, and TCRdb retains in-frame clones only, with some absent. The data hold about 120,000 clones, with about 96% observed a single time. The sequence derives from a man aged 18 to 29 in good health and CMV-seronegative. The material sequenced was PBMCs.

The CDR3 protein is CASRKQGATEAFF. Written as DNA, the CDR3 is TGTGCCAGCAGGAAACAGGGGGCCACTGAAGCTTTCTTT. This chain links TRBV7-4 with TRBJ1-1, with 9 nucleotides matching TRBD1. CDR3 length: 13 amino acids. The germline V gene has CDR1 SGHVT and CDR2 SQSDAQ. The V gene end was trimmed by 6 bases and the J gene end by 4 bases; junction bases not matched to a gene: 3.